Below, 5 T cell receptor beta chains from the same sample are listed, as sequenced in a study of T-cell reconstitution after alpha-beta-depleted transplantation in children. Unique molecular identifiers featured in how the TCRbeta library was prepared. Via MiXCR, TCRdb re-called the PCR reads, giving one row per CDR3 protein. In the table there are some 530,000 distinct CDR3 sequences, around 13% of which are singletons. The specimen was PBMCs from the stem cell graft donor, collected from the stem cell graft. Receptors originate from a human donor who donated a stem cell graft to a child with combined immunodeficiency.

The chain carries TRBV5-6 and TRBJ2-1, with D unclear. Trimming removed 4 bases at V and 3 bases at J, with 14 bases between. Germline loops: CDR1 SGHDT, CDR2 YYEEEE. CDR3 length: 15 amino acids. As DNA, the CDR3 is TGTGCCAGCAGCCCCAACCCCGGAAACTACAATGAGCAGTTCTTC. This encodes CASSPNPGNYNEQFF. The variable domain in full, with the rest retrieved from reference TRBV5-6 and TRBJ2-1, is DAGVTQSPTHLIKTRGQQVTLRCSPKSGHDTVSWYQQALGQGPQFIFQYYEEEERQRGNFPDRFSGHQFPNYSSELNVNALLLGDSALYLCASSPNPGNYNEQFFGPGTRLTVL.

This chain uses TRBV25-1 with TRBJ2-1, with 8 bases identical to TRBD1. V dropped 4 bases and J dropped 6; count of bases not matched to a gene: 8. This CDR3 has 15 amino acids. Germline CDR1 MGHDK, CDR2 SYGVNS. The CDR3 region is CASSGPTGGSNEQFF. The CDR3 DNA sequence: TGTGCCAGCAGTGGGCCAACAGGGGGGAGCAATGAGCAGTTCTTC.

A single count supports this clonotype. The chain employs TRBV6-1 and TRBJ1-1; no clear D gene. CDR3 length: 16 amino acids. Germline loops: CDR1 MNHNS, CDR2 SASEGT. The V end was cut by 2 bases, the J end by 4 bases, with 17 bases between. The DNA for the CDR3 is TGTGCCAGCAGTGAACTCCGGAAATTTGAAGGCACTGAAGCTTTCTTT. It is translated as CASSELRKFEGTEAFF.

This chain connects TRBV6-1 to TRBJ2-1; TRBD2 matches 12 bases. The junction had 3 bases not matched to a gene; V was cut back by 6 bases and J by 6 bases. CDR3 length: 14 residues. The germline gives CDR1 MNHNS, CDR2 SASEGT. CDR3 in amino acids: CASRLAGGINEQFF. DNA for the CDR3: TGTGCCAGCAGACTAGCGGGAGGTATCAATGAGCAGTTCTTC.

The chain has TRBV9 and TRBJ2-1; D not resolved. The germline V and J ends were trimmed by 4 bases and 8 bases, with 13 bases remaining between them. The CDR3 extends over 13 amino acids. Germline CDR1 is SGDLS and CDR2 is YYNGEE. The CDR3 loop is CASSQQTLDEQFF. CDR3 bases: TGTGCCAGCAGCCAGCAGACGCTGGATGAGCAGTTCTTC.